The clone carrying this TCR beta chain was seen at least ten times. The antigen is unknown. The data were obtained in a study of regulatory T cells in long-lasting Graves disease. Study-level points and caveats: Preferential use of TRBV28, TRBJ1-2 and TRBJ2-5 was seen in persistent disease.

Relying on iRepertoire HTBI primers and Arm-PCR of CDR3 regions, the team built TCR beta libraries. TCRdb independently ran MiXCR on the multiplex PCR reads; one entry per CDR3 protein. The table includes 350,000 to 500,000 distinct CDR3 sequences, 12% to 15% detected once. The length of the CDR3 is 17 residues. Trimming cost V 5 bases and J 8 bases, with 27 bases left between them. Germline CDR1 and CDR2: SGHAT and FQNNGV. Sample time point: newly diagnosed GD, antithyroid drugs for less than 3 months. There was RNA extracted from PBMCs, and the TCR library was made from it. This sample was also put to use in a study of T cells in Graves' hyperthyroidism and ophthalmopathy.

This chain joins TRBV11-2 and TRBJ1-1; D possibly corresponds to TRBD1 (5 bases). The TCR was taken from a woman between 50 and 59 years old with Graves disease. The sequencing used peripheral blood mononuclear cells (PBMCs), collected at new diagnosis, from a patient treated with antithyroid drugs. The CDR3: CASSPTLPRRGRREAFF. The DNA for the CDR3 is TGTGCCAGCAGCCCAACTCTCCCGCGTCGGGGGAGGCGAGAAGCTTTCTTT.